The 25 T cell receptor beta chains listed next were all sequenced from one sample in a study of blood T cells in healthy people across ages. For the second PCR, which ran for 7 to 11 cycles, a sample-barcoded 5' primer and a J-beta primer mix were used. TCRdb re-called the 5' RACE reads with MiXCR, one entry per CDR3 protein. The table lists fewer than 1,000,000 distinct CDR3 sequences, about 46% of them singletons, with 15% to 20% in the top ten. Input material: blood. All receptors derive from a man at least 80 years old in good health.

A remark on this clonotype: The junction differs from germline at one of its ends, possibly a read error. The chain employs TRBV9 and TRBJ2-1; D gene ambiguous. CDR1 is SGDLS and CDR2 is YYNGEE in the germline V gene. The CDR3 sequence is 15 residues long. CDR3 DNA sequence: TGTGCCAGCAGCCAAGTGGGTTCATCCTGCAATGAGCAGTTCTTC. It specifies CASSQVGSSCNEQFF.

The genes are TRBV28 and TRBJ2-1; D tentatively reads TRBD1 or TRBD2 (5 bases each). Germline CDR1 reads MDHEN; CDR2 reads SYDVKM. V was clipped by 11 bases and J by 4 bases, with 18 bases between them. The CDR3 totals 14 residues. The CDR3 reads CAGARVGSYNEQFF. The CDR3 DNA is TGTGCCGGGGCGAGGGTGGGGTCTTACAATGAGCAGTTCTTC.

V and J are TRBV9 and TRBJ2-5, with 8 bases that match TRBD2. This CDR3 comprises 16 residues. Germline-derived CDR1 and CDR2 are SGDLS and YYNGEE. V trimming: 4 bases; J trimming: 1 base; junction bases outside the gene matches: 9. CDR3 in DNA: TGTGCCAGCAGCCGCGGACTAGCCGAGGGCCAAGAGACCCAGTACTTC. Its protein is CASSRGLAEGQETQYF.

The rearrangement links TRBV20-1 to TRBJ2-7; a weak D match, TRBD2 (6 bases). Trimming cost V 2 bases and J 3 bases, with 11 bases left between them. The CDR3 runs 13 residues. The V gene's germline CDR1 is DFQATT and CDR2 SNEGSKA (reference sequence). The CDR3 DNA follows: TGCAGTGCTAGAACGGGAGATGTCTACGAGCAGTACTTC. Translating it yields CSARTGDVYEQYF.

This clonotype appeared once. This chain uses TRBV6-5 with TRBJ2-5; D is possibly TRBD2 (6 bases). This CDR3 is 16 amino acids long. Germline V gives CDR1 MNHEY, CDR2 SVGAGI. The V end lost 8 bases, the J end lost 1 base, and 20 bases lay between the germline ends. The CDR3 spells CASSRGLSQLQETQYF. CDR3 in DNA: TGTGCCAGCTCTAGGGGACTCTCCCAGCTCCAAGAGACCCAGTACTTC.

This chain connects TRBV29-1 to TRBJ2-1, with 8 bases that match TRBD2. The CDR3 loop spans 15 amino acids. V lost 4 bases and J lost 0; bases outside the gene matches: 5. Germline lookup yields CDR1 SQVTM and CDR2 ANQGSEA. This CDR3 reads CSVVLAGSSYNEQFF. The CDR3 DNA reads TGCAGCGTTGTTTTAGCGGGGAGCTCCTACAATGAGCAGTTCTTC.

This clonotype appeared a few times. The chain links TRBV29-1 to TRBJ1-5; D possibly corresponds to TRBD1 (6 bases). From germline, CDR1 is SQVTM and CDR2 ANQGSEA. The CDR3 length is 13 residues. Trimming removed 7 bases from V and 2 bases from J, with 12 bases in between. CDR3 sequence (DNA): TGCAGCGCTGGCGGGGGGCGCAATCAGCCCCAGCATTTT. Its protein is CSAGGGRNQPQHF.

This clonotype has more than one count but fewer than ten. The chain couples TRBV7-7 to TRBJ2-5, with D perhaps being TRBD1 or TRBD2 (6 bases each). The CDR3 runs 14 residues. The germline V gene has CDR1 SSHAT and CDR2 FNYEAQ (reference sequence). As DNA, the CDR3 is TGTGCTAGCGGTAATACAGGGACTCAAGAGACCCAGTACTTC. Its protein is CASGNTGTQETQYF. Combining the CDR3 with reference TRBV7-7 and TRBJ2-5 gives the whole variable domain GAGVSQSPRYKVTKRGQDVTLRCDPISSHATLYWYQQALGQGPEFLTYFNYEAQPDKSGLPSDRFSAERPEGSISTLTIQRTEQRDSAMYRCASGNTGTQETQYFGPGTRLLVL.

The chain links TRBV4-2 to TRBJ2-3; the D gene is possibly TRBD2 (5 bases). Germline CDR1 reads LGHNA; CDR2 reads YNFKEQ. The CDR3 spans 16 residues. Trimming took 2 bases from V and 4 from J, leaving 16 bases between them. The CDR3 DNA reads TGTGCCAGCAGCCAATCCACTAGGTCCCCCTCAGATACGCAGTATTTT. It encodes CASSQSTRSPSDTQYF.

The V call is TRBV20-1, the J call TRBJ2-7; 12 bases align to TRBD2. Germline CDR1 and CDR2: DFQATT and SNEGSKA (reference sequence). After removal of 0 bases from V and 1 base from J, the junction contained 7 bases not matched to a gene. The CDR3 covers 17 residues. CDR3 region: CSARDFLAGGGSYEQYF. Written as DNA, the CDR3 is TGCAGTGCTAGAGATTTCCTAGCGGGAGGGGGATCCTACGAGCAGTACTTC.

This sequence joins TRBV27 and TRBJ2-4; D is undetermined. CDR3 length: 13 amino acids. The V end was cut by 3 bases, the J end by 13 bases, with 16 bases between. Germline V CDR1 and CDR2: MNHEY, SMNVEV (reference sequence). For the CDR3, the DNA is TGTGCCAGCAGTTTTAGACTTTTAAATGAGCAGTACTTC. It codes for CASSFRLLNEQYF.

This clonotype has a single count. This may come from a read error, since a much larger clone is one base off. V is TRBV7-2 and J is TRBJ2-3, with 7 bases that match TRBD2. CDR3 length: 14 amino acids. The germline V gene encodes CDR1 SGHTA and CDR2 FQGNSA. The CDR3 here is CASSWTRSTGTQYF. The CDR3 DNA reads as TGTGCCAGCAGCTGGACTAGAAGCACAGGTACGCAGTATTTT. Filled out from reference TRBV7-2 and TRBJ2-3, the complete variable domain reads GAGVSQSPSNKVTEKGKDVELRCDPISGHTALYWYRQSLGQGLEFLIYFQGNSAPDKSGLPSDRFSAERTGGSVSTLTIQRTQQEDSAVYLCASSWTRSTGTQYFGPGTRLTVL.

The V gene is TRBV2, the J gene TRBJ2-3; D is tentatively TRBD1 or TRBD2 (5 bases each). Germline V gene lookup returns CDR1 SNHLY and CDR2 FYNNEI. V lost 4 bases and J lost 0, with 11 bases in between. The CDR3 totals 15 residues. The CDR3 loop reads CASSGDARSTDTQYF. CDR3 bases: TGTGCCAGCAGTGGGGACGCGCGAAGCACAGATACGCAGTATTTT.

This clonotype has just a few counts. V usage is TRBV6-5 and J usage is TRBJ1-2; tentatively, D is TRBD1 (6 bases). Trimming took 6 bases from V and 4 from J, leaving 18 bases between them. The CDR3 extends over 15 amino acids. CDR1 is MNHEY, CDR2 SVGAGI, per germline. The CDR3 region has the DNA TGTGCCAGCAGCTTGGCCAATACAGGGAGCTATGGCTACACCTTC. This codes for CASSLANTGSYGYTF.

The chain links TRBV6-1 to TRBJ2-7; D may match TRBD1 or TRBD2 (5 bases each). Looked up from germline, CDR1 is MNHNS and CDR2 is SASEGT. CDR3 size: 13 residues. Trimming pared 2 bases from V and 5 bases from J, leaving 10 bases between. The CDR3 loop is CASSERGAHEQYF. The CDR3 bases are TGTGCCAGCAGTGAACGAGGGGCCCACGAGCAGTACTTC.

The J gene is TRBJ2-5, the V gene TRBV9; 11 bases map to TRBD2. The V gene end was trimmed by 2 bases and the J gene end by 11 bases; junction bases not matched to a gene: 11. Germline V lookup: CDR1 SGDLS, CDR2 YYNGEE. This CDR3 spans 15 amino acids. The CDR3 sequence: CASSVETSGEAKQYF. CDR3 DNA sequence: TGTGCCAGCAGCGTTGAGACTAGCGGGGAGGCCAAGCAGTACTTC.

The chain couples TRBV7-9 to TRBJ1-1, with 8 bases that match TRBD1. Germline CDR1 SEHNR, CDR2 FQNEAQ (reference sequence). V was clipped by 5 bases and J by 4 bases; unmatched bases: 6. The CDR3 loop spans 14 amino acids. CDR3 coding DNA: TGTGCCAGCAGCCCAAATACAGGGGGCACTGAAGCTTTCTTT. Translation gives CASSPNTGGTEAFF.

This clonotype appeared a few times. CDR3 in DNA: TGCAGTGCTAGAGCGGGAGGGGGGAGCTACGAGCAGTACTTC. Translation gives CSARAGGGSYEQYF. The J gene is TRBJ2-7, the V gene TRBV20-1, with 8 bases fitting TRBD2. The CDR3 has 14 residues. J gave up 3 bases and V 1 base, and 5 bases lay outside the gene matches. Per germline, CDR1 DFQATT and CDR2 SNEGSKA (reference sequence).

This sequence joins TRBV5-1 and TRBJ2-1; the match to TRBD2 covers 8 bases. CDR3 length: 14 residues. Germline CDR1 and CDR2: SGHRS and YFSETQ. V lost 5 bases, J lost 5 bases, and 6 bases stayed unmatched. CDR3 DNA sequence: TGCGCCAGCAGGGGACTAGGTTATAACAATGAGCAGTTCTTC. Translation: CASRGLGYNNEQFF.

The chain joins TRBV7-9 to TRBJ2-5, with TRBD1 matching 9 bases. The J call may be mistaken, given a closer DNA end match to TRBJ2-1. Germline CDR1 reads SEHNR; CDR2 reads FQNEAQ (reference sequence). The CDR3 runs to 17 residues. The CDR3 loop is CASSFPPTGQGLETQFF. The CDR3 bases are TGTGCCAGCAGCTTCCCCCCGACGGGACAGGGACTGGAGACCCAGTTCTTC.

The J gene is TRBJ2-1, the V gene TRBV12-3 or TRBV12-4; D is possibly TRBD2 (6 bases). The CDR3 has 15 amino acids. V was cut by 5 bases and J by 6 bases, with 17 bases left in between. The CDR3 is CASSRDFEVANEQFF. The CDR3 DNA is TGTGCCAGCAGTAGGGACTTCGAGGTAGCCAATGAGCAGTTCTTC.

The rearrangement links TRBV12-3 or TRBV12-4 to TRBJ2-1; D gene unclear. With 4 bases removed from V and 5 bases from J, the gap between germline ends came to 9 bases. CDR3 length: 13 residues. The CDR3 loop is CASSSTRDNEQFF. As DNA, the CDR3 is TGTGCCAGCAGTTCGACCCGGGACAATGAGCAGTTCTTC.

V usage is TRBV5-1 and J usage is TRBJ1-2, with 10 bases matching TRBD1. The CDR3 length is 15 residues. With 4 bases clipped from V and 6 bases from J, the junction kept 9 bases outside the gene matches. Germline assignment: CDR1 SGHRS and CDR2 YFSETQ. CDR3 DNA: TGCGCCAGCAGCAAGGACAGGGGGGCGCGTGATGGCTACACCTTC. Translated, it gives CASSKDRGARDGYTF.

On this clonotype: At one boundary the junction diverges from the germline segment, which might be a read error. The CDR3 nucleotides are TGTACCAGCAGCTGGGGAGGGGGCTACACCTTC. Translated: CTSSWGGGYTF. V usage is TRBV6-6 and J usage is TRBJ1-2; no firm D call. This CDR3 comprises 11 residues. The germline CDR1 and CDR2 sequences are MNHNY and SVGAGI (reference sequence).

This clonotype was detected a few times. The chain links TRBV7-3 to TRBJ2-5, with TRBD2 as a possible D gene (6 bases). V was clipped by 9 bases and J by 4 bases, with 18 bases between them. CDR1 is SGHTA and CDR2 is FQGTGA in the germline V gene. This CDR3 is built from 14 residues. DNA of the CDR3: TGTGCCAGTGGGTTTGGCGGGATGGGAGAGACCCAGTACTTC. Protein product: CASGFGGMGETQYF.